This TCR beta chain was sequenced for a study of cytomegalovirus exposure and HLA in healthy donors (dated by TCRdb to about 2017). Background on the whole study: An earlier analysis of roughly 570 of the donors reported around 280 Gb of sequence data and 95 million to 120 million unique TCR beta sequences obtained from around 190 million T cells. Among around 400 genotyped donors of the cohort, an average of approximately 240,000 unique TCR beta nucleotide sequences were sequenced per donor, approximately 20% of them non-productive. An early release that covered 640 HLA-typed donors contained about 290 gigabases of sequencing data and 65 million to 100 million unique TCR sequences. HLA typing covered class I and class II loci at four-digit resolution. An earlier analysis of roughly 600 of the donors used high-throughput TCR beta sequencing to judge whether each TCR beta V gene segment behaved as functional or pseudogenic. Typing coverage varied by locus: about 620-640 donors for A, B, C, DRB1 and DQB1; about 520 for DQA1; around 570 for DPA1; some 470 for DPB1. Alongside the repertoire data, information on donor age, sex, ethnicity and CMV serostatus was compiled. A later genetic analysis used genome-wide SNP genotypes for about 65% of the 666 donors, treating that subset as a discovery cohort. Besides the first cohort of approximately 670 subjects, a separate validation cohort made up of 120 or so different subjects was used. In a later analysis, previously published TCR beta repertoires from roughly 710 donors were re-analyzed and high-resolution HLA genotyping was added so that TCR occurrence patterns could be studied. Every repertoire in the discovery cohort had been generated on one and the same sequencing platform. The study profiled the T cell repertoires of more than 500 subjects by immunosequencing and related them to cytomegalovirus serostatus. The later analysis used no new phenotypic data to find candidate immune exposures, relying instead on TCR beta sequences and their occurrence across donors. Roughly five DR-DQ haplotypes were handled as single units for association and clustering because linkage in the cohort was strong. Among the approximately 400 genotyped donors, around 81% belonged to the genetic ancestry cluster associated with self-reported Caucasian donors. The study combined high-throughput TCR immunosequencing, statistical association of individual TCRs with disease status, and machine learning to predict cytomegalovirus infection status. The study aimed to test whether signatures of past pathogen exposure could be identified by cataloging public T cell receptors.

Summary of the overall study and its limitations: The sequencing pipeline was judged likely to have produced a cluster of highly shared sequence variants as a technical artifact. Strong co-occurrence of HLA alleles, especially DR and DQ, made assigning TCR associations to individual alleles difficult. Correlated functional status among segregating V segments might be attributable to linkage disequilibrium, but an unknown experimental factor could not be ruled out. A later analysis reported that several top co-occurrence clusters appeared linked to parvovirus B19, influenza, CMV and Epstein-Barr virus. HLA typing was unavailable for some donors at each locus, so association tests used only the typed subset. A few of the identified cytomegalovirus-associated TCR beta chains were confirmed in vitro to be specific for cytomegalovirus antigens. A later analysis found that most CMV-associated TCR beta chains appeared HLA-restricted, with HLA associations seemingly driven largely by CMV exposure. Compared with the roughly 670-donor mean, donors in an Asian-associated ancestry cluster had fewer N-insertions in productive TCRs, according to a later genetic analysis. An association between a missense DCLRE1C variant and V-gene and J-gene trimming of TCR beta chains was found in a later genetic analysis and replicated in an independent cohort. At a false discovery rate of 0.05, a later analysis linked some 17,000 TCR beta sequences to specific HLA alleles. A total of 150 to 200 TCR beta chains were listed by the study as associated with cytomegalovirus. Immune exposure information for the cohort was limited to CMV serostatus. An earlier analysis of approximately 530 of the donors showed that most TCR beta V segments appeared in productive rearrangements either about 87% or about 30% of the time, which broadly matched IMGT annotations. In a later analysis, TCR association rates were found to vary across HLA loci, with the most associated TCRs seen for DRB1 alleles and the fewest for HLA-C alleles. The authors suggested that the approach could potentially be extended to other disease states and immunological phenotypes. A further reported finding was that TCR beta sequences accurately predicted the HLA-A and HLA-B alleles for most subjects in the first cohort. A later analysis found that HLA-associated TCR beta chains were more clonally expanded and had lower generation probabilities than equally common non-associated chains. Most TCR sequences were observed very rarely across donors, whereas some public TCRs were present in many individuals. The classifier was reported to diagnose cytomegalovirus status with high specificity and sensitivity in both the original and validation cohorts. Only TCR beta chains were sequenced in this cohort, and the absence of alpha or paired-chain data limited detectable features. Presence/absence analyses assumed roughly uniform sequencing depth across donors, an assumption that may not hold. Because counts were too low, roughly 17 rarely observed V segments, including chromosome 9 orphons, were left out of the earlier analysis of some 640 of the donors.

Libraries were prepared through the immunoSEQ multiplex PCR assay. A mixture of 60 forward primers for TCR Vbeta segments and 13 reverse primers for TCR Jbeta segments was used in the multiplex PCR. Amplification of the CDR3 region of rearranged TCR beta genes was performed with a multiplex PCR assay on genomic DNA. The Illumina HiSeq System was used to sequence the amplified TCR beta libraries as 87-base-pair reads. Per the source publication's procedure: Across the 670 or so repertoires, a later analysis counted roughly 84 million unique TCR beta chains, 8.5 million to 12 million of which were shared by at least two donors. Raw reads were error-corrected and collapsed into unique sequences with a nearest-neighbor algorithm that merged closely related sequences to remove PCR and sequencing errors. Alignment of CDR3 sequences to IMGT reference sequences was used to assign V, D and J gene segments. For a sequence to be retained, a match of at least six nucleotides was required to both a V gene segment and a J gene segment. A rearrangement counted as productive if the CDR3 had no stop codons and remained in frame with V and J, and every other rearrangement counted as non-productive. Following IMGT convention, CDR3 was defined as the stretch from the second conserved V-encoded cysteine to the conserved J-encoded phenylalanine. The earlier analysis of about 560 of the donors excluded any sequence lacking an unambiguous match to a single V gene segment. An earlier analysis of approximately 590 of the donors classified V segments as functional when productive rearrangements were above 56.7% and as segregating when the standard deviation between donors was above 5%. A statistical classification framework was developed to diagnose cytomegalovirus status using the catalog of TCR beta chain sequences. In a later analysis, V and J genes were assigned by comparing TCR nucleotide sequences against IMGT/GENE-DB human TR gene sequences. A later analysis assigned CDR3 sequences and most-parsimonious VDJ recombination scenarios with the TCRdist pipeline. In a later analysis, every TCR beta chain was defined by the combination of its CDR3 amino acid sequence and its V-gene family, and reads without a unique V-gene family were dropped. In a later analysis, several hundred highly shared, low-generation-probability nucleotide sequences were removed to address suspected cross-contamination and a sequencing artifact. In a later analysis, a clonal expansion index for each public chain was calculated from normalized within-repertoire ranks of inferred template counts. In a later analysis, generation probabilities were computed with a VDJ recombination model fitted to out-of-frame rearrangements, and the resulting probabilities were checked against IGoR. Hypergeometric tests were used in a later analysis to score TCR-TCR, TCR-HLA and TCR-CMV co-occurrence, with a repertoire-size bias correction applied to the TCR pairs. In a later analysis, false discovery rates were estimated by permuting HLA or CMV assignments 20 times. A later analysis grouped co-occurring TCRs with DBSCAN, adding TCRdist sequence similarity when clustering within HLA-allele-positive subsets. Repertoires with fewer than 30,000 or more than 120,000 public chains, plus five repertoires with anomalous nucleotide sharing, were excluded from co-occurrence clustering. TCRdb retrieved this table from immuneACCESS and kept in-frame rearrangements only. Not all clones are present; in checked studies, unresolved V genes account for under half, and no reason is known for the remainder. V and J calls and clone size follow that table, whereas D and trimming were derived from the DNA. Recorded for this sample are 150,000 or so clones; approximately 80% of them occurred a single time. The ten top clones hold 1.5% to 2.5% of the sample.

In total, roughly 670 healthy bone marrow donors made up the cohort. All cohort members were sampled while nominally healthy, although unrecorded immune exposures were likely present. The donor was CMV seronegative and belonged to the group of 350 or so seronegative cohort members. A peripheral blood sample was provided by each donor, and peripheral blood mononuclear cells were used for TCR beta sequencing. The Qiagen DNeasy Blood Extraction Kit was used to extract genomic DNA from the blood cell samples. This clone was seen a few times. It lacks a known antigen. The input lacks base qualities; no much larger clone sits a single base away. What was sequenced was PBMCs. The TCR sequence derives from a man between 18 and 29 years old in good health and CMV-seronegative.

The DNA sequence is as follows: TGTGCCAGCAGCGGCGATAAGACAGGGAGTCCGAGCTACACCTTC. Its protein reads: CASSGDKTGSPSYTF. The V and J genes are TRBV9 and TRBJ1-2; TRBD1 aligns with 7 central bases. The CDR1 and CDR2 encoded by the germline V gene are SGDLS and YYNGEE. The CDR3 sequence holds 15 residues, the cysteine and phenylalanine included. The sequence is cut down to CDR3 DNA, 45 bases in frame from base 1. V lost 3 bases and J lost 9 bases, and the count of bases not matched to a germline gene is 14.